The clone carrying this TCR beta chain was observed a handful of times. The antigen is not known. This record comes from a study of blood T cells in healthy people across ages. A second PCR, run for roughly 7 to 11 cycles, used a sample-barcoded 5' primer plus a J-beta primer mix. TCRdb re-derived calls from the 5' RACE reads in MiXCR, one entry per CDR3 protein. The sample lists 800,000 to 950,000 distinct CDR3 sequences; 25% to 35% were seen once. Germline loops: CDR1 SGHRS, CDR2 YFSETQ. Losses at the gene ends were 4 bases for V and 6 bases for J; bases not matched to a gene: 4. This CDR3 spans 13 amino acids. Study conclusions and caveats: A greater number of naive CD4+ cells and higher diversity distinguished long-lived donors from aged donors.

These data are also associated with another study on T cells of mothers and their children. This second study says: Over 8.5 million reads per mother and 2.5 million to 3 million per child were obtained. Mother-child pairs who were related displayed a slightly higher overlap than unrelated pairs, a difference that was non-significant.

V usage is TRBV5-1 and J usage is TRBJ2-3; 8 positions agree with TRBD1. The sequence derives from a woman aged 35 to 49 in good health. Sequencing was done on a sample of blood. The CDR3 sequence: CASSTRQGDTQYF. CDR3 coding DNA: TGCGCCAGCAGCACAAGACAGGGGGATACGCAGTATTTT.